These 25 T cell receptor beta chains originate from one sample sequenced in a study of cytomegalovirus exposure and HLA in healthy donors. Primers included in the PCR were 60 Vbeta and 13 Jbeta primers. Only in-frame clones appear in the TCRdb table, and some are missing; sequencing was by immunoSEQ multiplex PCR. The sample has about 180,000 clones, over 80% seen once. The material sequenced was PBMCs. These receptors were collected from a girl aged 5-17 years in good health and CMV-seropositive.

This rearrangement joins TRBV5-1 to TRBJ2-3; 9 nucleotides agree with TRBD1. From germline, CDR1 is SGHRS and CDR2 YFSETQ. This CDR3 spans 17 amino acids. Trimming removed 0 bases from V and 2 bases from J; junction bases left unmatched: 7. DNA of the CDR3: TGCGCCAGCAGCTTGGGAGAAGGACAGGGGTACACAGATACGCAGTATTTT. Residues: CASSLGEGQGYTDTQYF.

This chain joins TRBV29-1 and TRBJ1-2, with TRBD1 as a possible D gene (5 bases). The germline V and J ends were trimmed by 1 base and 4 bases, with 19 bases remaining between them. The CDR3 spans 16 residues. Looked up from germline, CDR1 is SQVTM and CDR2 is ANQGSEA. DNA for the CDR3: TGCAGCGTTGAAGGTCCGCGGGGGGTAAGCAGCTATGGCTACACCTTC. Translated: CSVEGPRGVSSYGYTF.

This clone was detected a few times. The chain carries TRBV10-1 and TRBJ2-3; 13 nucleotides match TRBD2. From germline, CDR1 is WNHNN and CDR2 SYGVQD (reference sequence). The CDR3 runs 16 residues. The ends lost 6 bases at V and 3 bases at J; junction bases unmatched: 6. The CDR3 sequence: CASRPGLAGETDTQYF. The CDR3 region has the DNA TGCGCCAGCAGGCCAGGACTAGCGGGAGAAACAGATACGCAGTATTTT.

The V and J genes are TRBV6-5 and TRBJ2-5; the match to TRBD2 covers 8 bases. The closer fit of TRBJ2-7 to the DNA end suggests the J call may be wrong. CDR1 MNHEY and CDR2 SVGAGI come from the germline V gene. This CDR3 spans 16 amino acids. The DNA for the CDR3 is TGTGCCAGCAGTTACCCAACTAGCGGTAACTCCTACGAGCAGTACTTC. This sequence encodes CASSYPTSGNSYEQYF.

This chain connects TRBV9 to TRBJ2-3; D not resolved. This CDR3 contains 14 residues. Trimming stripped 5 bases from V and 2 bases from J, with 12 bases between. Germline V gene sequence: CDR1 SGDLS, CDR2 YYNGEE. The CDR3 region is CASSELYLTDTQYF. The CDR3 coding sequence is TGTGCCAGCAGTGAACTATACCTCACAGATACGCAGTATTTT.

The J gene is TRBJ1-3, the V gene TRBV6-1; no clear D gene. This CDR3 region has 15 residues. V was pared by 2 bases and J by 0 bases, with 8 bases between. Germline CDR1 MNHNS, CDR2 SASEGT. The CDR3 region has the DNA TGTGCCAGCAGTGAATGGGCCTACTCTGGAAACACCATATATTTT. Its translation is CASSEWAYSGNTIYF.

The chain joins TRBV9 to TRBJ2-1, with D unclear. V lost 0 bases, J lost 10 bases, and 8 bases lay in between. The CDR3 consists of 12 residues. Germline V gives CDR1 SGDLS, CDR2 YYNGEE. The CDR3 protein is CASSVDPLEQFF. Here the CDR3 DNA reads TGTGCCAGCAGCGTAGATCCCTTAGAGCAGTTCTTC.

J is TRBJ1-3 and V is TRBV7-6; D not resolved. CDR1 and CDR2 from the germline V gene are SGHVS and FNYEAQ. V shed 0 bases and J shed 8 bases, with 11 bases lying between them. The CDR3 contains 14 residues. CDR3 bases: TGTGCCAGCAGCTTAGCTGGGGAGGTGGACACCATATATTTT. It is translated as CASSLAGEVDTIYF.

V is TRBV10-3 and J is TRBJ2-7; 8 bases line up with TRBD2. CDR3 length: 13 amino acids. V shed 10 bases, J shed 3 bases, and the junction held 8 bases outside the gene matches. CDR1 ENHRY and CDR2 SYGVKD come from the germline V gene. Here the CDR3 reads CATDRGGNYEQYF. Here the CDR3 DNA reads TGTGCCACTGATCGGGGGGGGAACTACGAGCAGTACTTC.

The chain uses TRBV2 and TRBJ2-1, with 11 bases that match TRBD2. Germline CDR1 and CDR2: SNHLY and FYNNEI. This CDR3 has 15 amino acids. V lost 6 bases and J lost 10; bases outside the gene matches: 11. This chain's CDR3 is CASRTSGTPRVEQFF. CDR3 nucleotides: TGTGCCAGCAGGACTAGCGGGACCCCCCGGGTCGAGCAGTTCTTC. Combining the CDR3 with reference TRBV2 and TRBJ2-1 gives the whole variable domain EPEVTQTPSHQVTQMGQEVILRCVPISNHLYFYWYRQILGQKVEFLVSFYNNEISEKSEIFDDQFSVERPDGSNFTLKIRSTKLEDSAMYFCASRTSGTPRVEQFFGPGTRLTVL.

This clone was recorded only once. The chain links TRBV7-9 to TRBJ2-1; 12 bases agree with TRBD2. This CDR3 comprises 16 residues. J lost 5 bases, V lost 0 bases, and 2 bases had no gene match. From germline, CDR1 is SEHNR and CDR2 FQNEAQ (reference sequence). The CDR3 DNA reads as TGTGCCAGCAGCTTAGCGCGACTAGCGGGAGACAATGAGCAGTTCTTC. This codes for CASSLARLAGDNEQFF. Combining the CDR3 with reference TRBV7-9 and TRBJ2-1 gives the whole variable domain DTGVSQNPRHKITKRGQNVTFRCDPISEHNRLYWYRQTLGQGPEFLTYFQNEAQLEKSRLLSDRFSAERPKGSFSTLEIQRTEQGDSAMYLCASSLARLAGDNEQFFGPGTRLTVL.

The CDR3 region has the DNA TGCGCCAGCAGCTTGGCAGTGGGGGCGAGCGAGCAGTACTTC. Translated, it gives CASSLAVGASEQYF. J is TRBJ2-7 and V is TRBV5-1, with D perhaps matching TRBD1 (6 bases). CDR1 SGHRS and CDR2 YFSETQ come from the germline V gene. Between the trimmed V and J ends, which lost 0 bases and 6 bases, there was a span of 13 bases. The CDR3 consists of 14 residues.

The chain has TRBV14 and TRBJ2-5; D might be TRBD1 (6 bases). Trimming stripped 2 bases from V and 4 bases from J, with 11 bases between. CDR3 length equals 14 residues. CDR1 SGHDN and CDR2 FVKESK come from the germline V gene. CDR3 loop: CASSQSTGRETQYF. In DNA, the CDR3 is TGTGCCAGCAGCCAATCCACAGGGCGAGAGACCCAGTACTTC.

The chain has TRBV5-1 and TRBJ1-1; no firm D call. CDR3 size: 14 residues. The V gene lost 0 bases and the J gene lost 6 bases, with 12 bases spanning the gap. Per the germline V gene, CDR1 is SGHRS and CDR2 is YFSETQ. The CDR3 DNA reads as TGCGCCAGCAGCTTGGGGGTGGCGGGGTCTGAAGCTTTCTTT. Translation: CASSLGVAGSEAFF.

The gene calls are TRBV5-8 and TRBJ1-3; D gene ambiguous. The V and J ends lost 0 bases and 0 bases respectively, with 7 bases between them. The CDR3 is made up of 15 amino acids. Germline V CDR1 and CDR2: SGHTS, YDEGEE. CDR3 DNA: TGTGCCAGCAGCTTGGGGACTAGCTCTGGAAACACCATATATTTT. Translation gives CASSLGTSSGNTIYF.

This clone appeared once. The CDR3 region has the DNA TGTGCCAGCAGGCCCGACAGCACTGAAGCTTTCTTT. The encoded protein is CASRPDSTEAFF. The chain joins TRBV7-9 to TRBJ1-1; a weak D match, TRBD1 (5 bases). The CDR3 extends over 12 amino acids. In germline, CDR1 is SEHNR, CDR2 FQNEAQ (reference sequence). The V gene lost 6 bases and the J gene lost 4 bases, with 9 bases spanning the gap.

The chain recombines TRBV25-1 with TRBJ2-3; 10 bases match TRBD2. With 4 bases clipped from V and 0 bases from J, the junction kept 4 bases outside the gene matches. The CDR3 runs to 16 residues. The V gene's germline CDR1 is MGHDK and CDR2 SYGVNS. Written as DNA, the CDR3 is TGTGCCAGCAGTGGCACTAGCGGGACTAGCACAGATACGCAGTATTTT. It yields the protein CASSGTSGTSTDTQYF.

This chain links TRBV5-1 with TRBJ1-2; possible D gene TRBD1, 5 bases. Germline V gives CDR1 SGHRS, CDR2 YFSETQ. CDR3 length: 13 residues. The V end lost 1 base, the J end lost 8 bases, and 12 bases lay between the germline ends. The CDR3 loop is CASSLSQELGYTF. CDR3 DNA sequence: TGCGCCAGCAGCTTGTCACAGGAGCTGGGCTACACCTTC.

The chain has TRBV15 and TRBJ1-2; D remains ambiguous. V lost 0 bases and J lost 5, with 10 bases in between. Per the germline V gene, CDR1 is LNHNV and CDR2 is YYDKDF (reference sequence). The CDR3 is made up of 14 amino acids. The CDR3 DNA reads TGTGCCACCAGCAGAGATCCCGCGGGGTATGGCTACACCTTC. Translating gives CATSRDPAGYGYTF.

The J gene is TRBJ1-1, the V gene TRBV5-4; 9 bases are shared with TRBD1. The CDR3 spans 13 residues. The ends lost 9 bases at V and 4 bases at J; junction bases unmatched: 7. Germline assignment: CDR1 SGHNT and CDR2 YYREEE (reference sequence). This CDR3 is CAISTGGGTEAFF. In DNA form, the CDR3 reads TGTGCCATCTCAACAGGGGGCGGCACTGAAGCTTTCTTT.

The rearrangement uses TRBV7-9 and TRBJ2-3; D not resolved. This CDR3 spans 15 amino acids. Germline V CDR1 and CDR2: SEHNR, FQNEAQ (reference sequence). V was pared by 1 base and J by 2 bases, with 10 bases between. CDR3 in amino acids: CASSLVSLSTDTQYF. The CDR3, as DNA: TGTGCCAGCAGCTTAGTCTCACTTTCCACAGATACGCAGTATTTT.

The rearrangement uses TRBV6-6 and TRBJ1-1; no clear D gene. Germline V CDR1 and CDR2: MNHNY, SVGAGI (reference sequence). The V gene lost 6 bases and the J gene lost 3 bases, with 14 bases spanning the gap. The CDR3 has 14 amino acids. CDR3 sequence: CASSPRSPHTEAFF. CDR3 DNA: TGTGCCAGCAGCCCCCGGTCCCCACACACTGAAGCTTTCTTT.

J is TRBJ1-3 and V is TRBV30; 7 positions agree with TRBD1. J was trimmed by 4 bases and V by 5 bases; bases with no gene match: 8. Germline values: CDR1 GTSNPN, CDR2 SVGIG (reference sequence). There are 14 residues in the CDR3. The CDR3 is CAWGGGSWGNTIYF. The CDR3 DNA sequence: TGTGCCTGGGGAGGGGGCTCATGGGGAAACACCATATATTTT.

The V gene is TRBV10-3, the J gene TRBJ2-1; D is uncertain. The ends were cut back, 0 bases at V and 8 bases at J, with 5 bases in the middle. CDR3 length: 12 residues. From germline, CDR1 is ENHRY and CDR2 SYGVKD. CDR3 nucleotide sequence: TGTGCCATCAGTGAGTCCCTAGATGAGCAGTTCTTC. Translation: CAISESLDEQFF.

The chain combines TRBV7-9 with TRBJ2-7; D not certain. V was trimmed by 1 base and J by 1 base, leaving 8 bases between them. The germline V gene has CDR1 SEHNR and CDR2 FQNEAQ (reference sequence). The CDR3 is 14 residues long. Here the CDR3 DNA reads TGTGCCAGCAGCTTAGAGCCTGTATCCTACGAGCAGTACTTC. Its protein is CASSLEPVSYEQYF.